The 5 T cell receptor beta chains reported below all come from one sample, sequenced in a study of T cells after yellow fever vaccination. Via MiXCR, TCRdb re-called the 5' RACE reads, giving one row per CDR3 protein. The sample has some 320,000 distinct CDR3 sequences, about 4% seen once. The specimen comprised PBMCs, sampled 5 days after the yellow fever booster vaccination. The source of these receptors is a man younger than 35 who received the YFV17D yellow fever vaccine.

This clonotype was detected only a few times. CDR3 amino acids: CASSARQGRTEAFF. The CDR3 nucleotides are TGTGCCAGCAGCGCCAGACAGGGGCGGACTGAAGCTTTCTTT. The chain recombines TRBV7-9 with TRBJ1-1; 8 positions match TRBD1. V was pared by 5 bases and J by 5 bases, with 7 bases of the junction left unmatched. This CDR3 contains 14 residues. CDR1 is SEHNR, CDR2 FQNEAQ, per germline (reference sequence).

The chain joins TRBV7-2 to TRBJ1-6, with D possibly being TRBD1 (5 bases). Germline CDR1 SGHTA, CDR2 FQGNSA. V was pared by 4 bases and J by 8 bases, with 12 bases between. This CDR3 is built from 14 residues. In nucleotides, the CDR3 is TGTGCCAGCAGCTCCGGGGCGCTGGATTCACCCCTCCACTTT. It is translated as CASSSGALDSPLHF.

In its sample, this clonotype was seen many times. The rearrangement links TRBV28 to TRBJ2-3; 15 bases map to TRBD2. This CDR3 has 17 residues. CDR1 MDHEN and CDR2 SYDVKM come from the germline V gene. The ends lost 3 bases at V and 4 bases at J; junction bases unmatched: 5. The CDR3 bases are TGTGCCAGCAGTTTGGGACTAGCGGGGGGTGAGTCAGATACGCAGTATTTT. Translating it yields CASSLGLAGGESDTQYF.

This clonotype was counted only a few times. The V gene is TRBV7-2, the J gene TRBJ2-3; D is undetermined. V lost 4 bases and J lost 0, with 8 bases in between. Germline V gene lookup returns CDR1 SGHTA and CDR2 FQGNSA. This CDR3 has 14 residues. The CDR3 sequence: CASSSGYSTDTQYF. The CDR3 DNA reads as TGTGCCAGCAGCTCAGGATACAGCACAGATACGCAGTATTTT.

This clonotype was counted a few times. This rearrangement joins TRBV5-1 to TRBJ2-1, with 7 bases fitting TRBD2. The V segment lost 1 base and the J segment 9 bases; nucleotides outside the gene matches: 13. Germline V gives CDR1 SGHRS, CDR2 YFSETQ. The CDR3 totals 16 residues. The CDR3 region has the DNA TGCGCCAGCAGCTTGCCCCGGGCCCGCTGGGGGGGTGAGCAGTTCTTC. Translation: CASSLPRARWGGEQFF. The whole variable domain, remainder taken from reference TRBV5-1 and TRBJ2-1, is KAGVTQTPRYLIKTRGQQVTLSCSPISGHRSVSWYQQTPGQGLQFLFEYFSETQRNKGNFPGRFSGRQFSNSRSEMNVSTLELGDSALYLCASSLPRARWGGEQFFGPGTRLTVL.